The rows below give T cell receptor beta chains drawn from one sample of a study of T cell repertoires in cytomegalovirus infection. TCRdb re-derived calls from the reads in MiXCR, one entry per CDR3 protein. The table records 640,000 or so distinct CDR3 sequences, about 30% of them present only once. Their recognized antigens are unknown. Sequenced material: cultured PBMCs, taken from culture after CMV antigen stimulation. All receptors derive from a human donor in good health (CMV status not recorded). Some clones in this sample may be carry-over from other donors' samples. Each CDR3 is given with its conserved first and last residue. The D gene is left open where the match is weak. For some rows the clone size is stated as once, few or many, or as a class when expanded; others skip it.

V: TRBV7-9
D: NA
size: many
J: TRBJ1-1
CDR3: CASSLGGLGAFF
DNA: TGTGCCAGCAGCTTAGGAGGGTTGGGGGCTTTCTTT

V: TRBV10-3
D: NA
size: few
J: TRBJ1-6
CDR3: CAISDRPAALDNSPLHF
DNA: TGTGCCATCAGTGATCGACCCGCCGCTTTGGATAATTCACCCCTCCACTTT

V: TRBV7-9
D: NA
size: few
J: TRBJ2-7
CDR3: CASSLERQGREQYF
DNA: TGTGCCAGCAGCTTAGAGCGGCAGGGGAGAGAGCAGTACTTC

V: TRBV11-2
D: TRBD2
size: few
J: TRBJ2-7
CDR3: CASSFSGGLSYEQYF
DNA: TGTGCCAGCAGCTTCAGCGGGGGCCTCTCCTACGAGCAGTACTTC

V: TRBV7-2
D: TRBD2
size: many
J: TRBJ2-3
CDR3: CASSLRSGGAGDTQYF
DNA: TGTGCCAGCAGCTTACGTAGCGGGGGGGCCGGAGATACGCAGTATTTT

V: TRBV4-1
D: TRBD2
size: NA
J: TRBJ2-2
CDR3: CASSQDVAGGELFF
DNA: TGCGCCAGCAGCCAAGATGTAGCGGGCGGGGAGCTGTTTTTT

V: TRBV7-2
D: TRBD2
size: few
J: TRBJ2-1
CDR3: CASSLEGGGVSYNEQFF
DNA: TGTGCCAGCAGCTTAGAAGGCGGGGGGGTGTCCTACAATGAGCAGTTCTTC

V: TRBV7-2
D: NA
size: many
J: TRBJ1-2
CDR3: CASSLVGGDYGYTF
DNA: TGTGCCAGCAGCTTGGTAGGGGGTGACTATGGCTACACCTTC

V: TRBV5-6
D: TRBD1
size: few
J: TRBJ2-7
CDR3: CASSRGQFNYEQYF
DNA: TGTGCCAGCAGCAGGGGACAGTTCAACTACGAGCAGTACTTC

V: TRBV29-1
D: NA
size: NA
J: TRBJ2-6
CDR3: CGLSVTYSSGANVLTF
DNA: TGCGGATTGTCAGTGACATATAGCTCTGGGGCCAACGTCCTGACTTTC

V: TRBV7-8
D: NA
size: NA
J: TRBJ2-7
CDR3: CASRARAGAPMGGEQYF
DNA: TGTGCCAGCAGGGCGCGGGCGGGGGCACCCATGGGAGGCGAGCAGTACTTC

V: TRBV11-2
D: TRBD1
size: NA
J: TRBJ2-1
CDR3: CASSRLFTTGGSVGEQFF
DNA: TGTGCCAGCAGCCGACTATTTACGACAGGGGGCTCCGTTGGTGAGCAGTTCTTC

V: TRBV7-9
D: TRBD1
size: NA
J: TRBJ1-5
CDR3: CASSPGQPAGEPQHF
DNA: TGTGCCAGCAGCCCGGGACAGCCGGCGGGGGAGCCCCAGCATTTT

V: TRBV7-2
D: NA
size: many
J: TRBJ2-5
CDR3: CASSQPGALPYF
DNA: TGTGCCAGCAGCCAGCCGGGCGCGCTCCCGTACTTC

V: TRBV7-8
D: NA
size: many
J: TRBJ2-4
CDR3: CASSNEIVRVAAKNIQYF
DNA: TGTGCCAGCAGTAATGAAATCGTCAGAGTGGCTGCCAAAAACATTCAGTACTTC

V: TRBV6-2/TRBV6-3
D: NA
size: NA
J: TRBJ1-2
CDR3: CASSRSSSYGYTF
DNA: TGTGCCAGCAGTCGGTCATCCTCTTATGGCTACACCTTC

V: TRBV11-2
D: TRBD2
size: NA
J: TRBJ2-1
CDR3: CASRRAAGVYNEQFF
DNA: TGTGCCAGCAGGAGAGCAGCGGGGGTCTACAATGAGCAGTTCTTC